This T cell receptor beta chain was identified during a study of regulatory T cells in long-lasting Graves disease. Researchers made TCR beta libraries by using iRepertoire HTBI primers and running Arm-PCR on CDR3 regions. TCRdb analysed the multiplex PCR reads with MiXCR anew, one entry per CDR3 protein. The sample holds about 430,000 distinct CDR3 sequences, 21% seen once. Overall study findings and caveats: Newly diagnosed disease favored TRBV20-1 and TRBJ2-1 over persistent disease. Limited sample numbers may have lowered accuracy.

V lost 0 bases to trimming and J lost 3 bases; unmatched junction nucleotides: 3. Germline V gene data show CDR1 as SGHRS and CDR2 as YFSETQ. The CDR3 consists of 16 residues. The time point denotes: persistent/refractory GD, antithyroid drugs over 5 years with positive TRAb. PBMC RNA served as the TCR library source. A few counts support this clonotype. Antigen unknown. In this CDR3 the conserved last residue, phenylalanine or tryptophan, is missing, so a read error is likely. The chain uses TRBV5-1 and TRBJ1-5, with 10 bases lining up with TRBD1. This receptor was taken from a female donor with Graves disease. Sample: peripheral blood mononuclear cells (PBMCs), taken when the disease was refractory, from a patient treated with antithyroid drugs. The CDR3 sequence: CASSLGTGGNNQPQHV. Written as DNA, the CDR3 is TGCGCCAGCAGCTTGGGGACAGGGGGGAACAATCAGCCCCAGCATGTT.